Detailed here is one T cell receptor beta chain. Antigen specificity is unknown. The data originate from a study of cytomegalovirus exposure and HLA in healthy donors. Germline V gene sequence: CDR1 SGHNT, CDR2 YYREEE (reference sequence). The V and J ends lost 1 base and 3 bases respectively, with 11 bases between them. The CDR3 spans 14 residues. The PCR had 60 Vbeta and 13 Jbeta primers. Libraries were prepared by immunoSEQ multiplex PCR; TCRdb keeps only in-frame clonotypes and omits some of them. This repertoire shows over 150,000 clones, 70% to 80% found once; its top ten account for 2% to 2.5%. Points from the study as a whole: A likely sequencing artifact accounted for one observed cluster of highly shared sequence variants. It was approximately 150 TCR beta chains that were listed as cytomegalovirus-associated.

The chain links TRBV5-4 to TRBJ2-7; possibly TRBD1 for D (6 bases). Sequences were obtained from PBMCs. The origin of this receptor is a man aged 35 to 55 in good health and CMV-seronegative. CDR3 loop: CASSLPGEGYEQYF. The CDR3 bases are TGTGCCAGCAGCTTGCCAGGGGAAGGCTACGAGCAGTACTTC.